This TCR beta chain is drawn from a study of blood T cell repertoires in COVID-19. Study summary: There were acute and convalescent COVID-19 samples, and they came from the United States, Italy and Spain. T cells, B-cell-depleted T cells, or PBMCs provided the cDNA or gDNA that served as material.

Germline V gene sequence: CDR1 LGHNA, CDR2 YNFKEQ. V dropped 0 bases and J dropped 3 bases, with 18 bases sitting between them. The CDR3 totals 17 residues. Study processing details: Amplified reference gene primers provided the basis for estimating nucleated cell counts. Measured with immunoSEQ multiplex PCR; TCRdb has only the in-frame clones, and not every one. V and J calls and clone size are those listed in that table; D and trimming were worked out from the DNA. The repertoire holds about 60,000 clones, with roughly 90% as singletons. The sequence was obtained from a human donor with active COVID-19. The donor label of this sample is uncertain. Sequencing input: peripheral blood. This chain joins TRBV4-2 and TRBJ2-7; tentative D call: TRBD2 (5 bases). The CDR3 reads CASSQESGGLGNYEQYF. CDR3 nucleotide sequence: TGTGCCAGCAGCCAAGAGTCAGGCGGGCTGGGGAACTACGAGCAGTACTTC.